The text below deals with one TCR beta chain. This CDR3 region has 12 residues. The V end lost 5 bases, the J end lost 11 bases, and 15 bases lay between the germline ends. Germline V CDR1 and CDR2: SGHTA, FQGNSA. TCRdb's copy holds only in-frame clones and misses some; the assay was immunoSEQ multiplex PCR. The sample includes tens of thousands of clones, 65% to 90% of them seen just once. The record originates from a study of control samples from healthy donors and cancer patients. Sequencing was performed on PBMCs. The clonotype comes from a woman aged 55-69 years with head and neck cancer. V gene TRBV7-2 combines with J gene TRBJ1-1; maybe TRBD1 (6 bases). DNA for the CDR3: TGTGCCAGCAGCCTGCGGGAGGGGGATGCTTTCTTT. This encodes CASSLREGDAFF.